Listed below are T cell receptor beta chains from one sample, sequenced in a study of cytomegalovirus exposure and HLA in healthy donors. TCRdb's copy holds only in-frame clones and misses some; the assay was immunoSEQ multiplex PCR. The sample lists around 170,000 clones; 85% were seen once. Sequencing was carried out using PBMCs. These receptor sequences come from a man aged 18 to 29 in good health and CMV-seropositive. Both conserved end residues are part of each CDR3. Fields, in order: J gene, V gene, clone size, D gene, CDR3 DNA, CDR3 protein. A D gene is named only where the DNA matches it firmly. Only some rows state a clone size, as once, few, many or a class for expanded clones.

>TRBJ1-4|TRBV2|.|.
TGTGCCAGCAGTTCCAGAGGGAATGGGGAAAAACTGTTTTTT
CASSSRGNGEKLFF
>TRBJ2-1|TRBV6-5|.|.
TGTGCCAGCAGTTACCGGGAGCGGAATGAGCAGTTCTTC
CASSYRERNEQFF
>TRBJ2-5|TRBV6-1|.|.
TGTGCCAGCAGTGAAGGAGTCAGCGGGGAGACCCAGTACTTC
CASSEGVSGETQYF
>TRBJ1-2|TRBV28|many|TRBD1
TGTGCCAGCAGTTCCGGGACAGGGTCGGGAGGCTACACCTTC
CASSSGTGSGGYTF
>TRBJ1-2|TRBV7-3|.|TRBD1
TGTGCCAGCAGCGTGGACAGGGGAAGGGGCTACACCTTC
CASSVDRGRGYTF
>TRBJ2-7|TRBV29-1|.|.
TGCAGCGGTACCGACGGTGTCGGGTCCTACGAGCAGTACTTC
CSGTDGVGSYEQYF
>TRBJ2-3|TRBV5-1|.|TRBD1
TGCGCCAGTTCGGGACAGGGTGCCACAGATACGCAGTATTTT
CASSGQGATDTQYF
>TRBJ2-1|TRBV7-3|.|.
TGTGCCAGCAGCTTAGGTAGTGCCCATGAGCAGTTCTTC
CASSLGSAHEQFF
>TRBJ2-1|TRBV1|.|.
TGCACCAGCAGCCTAGGACTGAGCGGGTTTTATTACAATGAGCAGTTCTTC
CTSSLGLSGFYYNEQFF
>TRBJ2-7|TRBV10-1|.|.
TGCGCCAGCAGTGCAGGGGATTCCTACGAGCAGTACTTC
CASSAGDSYEQYF
>TRBJ1-2|TRBV18|.|.
TGTGCCAGCTCACCACCGGGTCAGGGCTATGGCTACACCTTC
CASSPPGQGYGYTF
>TRBJ1-6|TRBV30|.|.
TGTGCCTGGAGTGCCCCCGAGGCAGAAGTGAATTCACCCCTCCACTTT
CAWSAPEAEVNSPLHF
>TRBJ1-1|TRBV15|.|TRBD1
TGTGCCACCAGCAACAGGGGGCGACGGACTGAAGCTTTCTTT
CATSNRGRRTEAFF
>TRBJ1-4|TRBV6-5|.|.
TGTGCCAGCAGTTTGGACAAGGAGAAACTGTTTTTT
CASSLDKEKLFF
>TRBJ2-3|TRBV19|once|TRBD2
TGTGCCAGTAGTATGCTAGCGGGAGCCGCTGATACGCAGTATTTT
CASSMLAGAADTQYF
>TRBJ2-3|TRBV27|.|.
TGTGCCAGCAGTTACGCCCGGACAGCTATCGATACGCAGTATTTT
CASSYARTAIDTQYF
>TRBJ2-2|TRBV1|.|.
TGCACCAGCAGCCAAGTGAACGAAACGACAGCGAGAGTCGGGGAGCTGTTTTTT
CTSSQVNETTARVGELFF
>TRBJ2-3|TRBV2|.|TRBD2
TGTGCCAGCAGCTCCGGACTAGCGGGGGGCAATCTCGGTACGCAGTATTTT
CASSSGLAGGNLGTQYF
>TRBJ1-1|TRBV30|.|.
TGTGCCTGGAGTGTAGGAGCCTTGAACACTGAAGCTTTCTTT
CAWSVGALNTEAFF
>TRBJ2-7|TRBV29-1|once|TRBD2
TGCAGCGTTGAAGAAAGGGGCGGGAGGAGATACGAGCAGTACTTC
CSVEERGGRRYEQYF
>TRBJ1-3|TRBV5-1|.|TRBD1
TGCGCCAGCAGCTCGGGACAGGGTACTGGAAACACCATATATTTT
CASSSGQGTGNTIYF
>TRBJ1-5|TRBV6-1|.|TRBD1
TGTGCCAGCAACCTCAGGACAGGGGGCAATCAGCCCCAGCATTTT
CASNLRTGGNQPQHF
>TRBJ1-2|TRBV7-9|.|.
TGTGCCAGCAGCTCCCCCGGGAGGGATGGAGGCTACACCTTC
CASSSPGRDGGYTF
>TRBJ2-1|TRBV9|.|TRBD1
TGTGCCAGCAGCGTAGCCGGGACAGGGTTCTACAATGAGCAGTTCTTC
CASSVAGTGFYNEQFF
>TRBJ2-1|TRBV5-1|.|TRBD1
TGCGCCAGCAGCTTGGATTCACAGGGGACCTACAATGAGCAGTTCTTC
CASSLDSQGTYNEQFF
>TRBJ1-1|TRBV5-1|.|.
TGCGCCAGCAGCTTGGAAGGGGCGGTGAACACTGAAGCTTTCTTT
CASSLEGAVNTEAFF
>TRBJ2-4|TRBV5-4|few|.
TGTGCCAGCAGCTTCCCCGGACAGGGAGGGGACATTCAGTACTTC
CASSFPGQGGDIQYF
>TRBJ2-7|TRBV25-1|.|.
TGTGCCAGCAGTGAATATAACGAGCAGTACTTC
CASSEYNEQYF
>TRBJ2-1|TRBV28|.|.
TGTGCCAGCACCCCATCCGGTACAGGGTTGAATGAGCAGTTCTTC
CASTPSGTGLNEQFF
>TRBJ1-5|TRBV6-5|once|.
TGTGCCAGCAGTTACTCGAGGGTTGGGAGTCAGCCCCAGCATTTT
CASSYSRVGSQPQHF
>TRBJ2-7|TRBV5-1|.|TRBD1
TGCGCCAGCAGCCTCCTAAACAGGGGGTTGGACGAGCAGTACTTC
CASSLLNRGLDEQYF
>TRBJ1-2|TRBV11-2|.|TRBD1
TGTGCCAGCAGGCACTACAGGGGGCGCGGGTATGGCTACACCTTC
CASRHYRGRGYGYTF
>TRBJ1-3|TRBV2|.|.
TGTGCCAGCAGCCCACGGGTCTCTGGAAACACCATATATTTT
CASSPRVSGNTIYF
>TRBJ2-7|TRBV6-5|.|TRBD2
TGTGCCCCCCCCGGGGGACTAGCGCGTGATAGGCTGTACTTC
CAPPGGLARDRLYF
>TRBJ1-5|TRBV5-5|.|.
TGTGCCAGCAGCTTGGGGCAGGGGATGTTACAGCCCCAGCATTTT
CASSLGQGMLQPQHF
>TRBJ2-5|TRBV21-1|.|.
TGTGCCAGCAGCAAAGAAGGAGGGCAAGAGACCCAGTACTTC
CASSKEGGQETQYF
>TRBJ2-7|TRBV18|.|TRBD2
TGTGCCAGCTCACTGAGACTAGCGGGAGACGTGGCCTACGAGCAGTACTTC
CASSLRLAGDVAYEQYF
>TRBJ1-3|TRBV6-5|.|.
TGTGCCAGCAGGGACTACGATAAGGGCCTCTCCACCATATATTTT
CASRDYDKGLSTIYF
>TRBJ2-2|TRBV11-2|.|.
TGTGCCAGCAGCTTATTGTCAGGGTACACCGGGGAGCTGTTTTTT
CASSLLSGYTGELFF
>TRBJ1-5|TRBV28|.|.
TGTGCCAGCAGTTTGGGGGGGGGAAACAATCAGCCCCAGCATTTT
CASSLGGGNNQPQHF
>TRBJ1-4|TRBV19|once|.
TGTGCCAGTAGTATACAAACGGGAAGAAGTGAAAAACTGTTTTTT
CASSIQTGRSEKLFF
>TRBJ1-1|TRBV6-5|.|.
TGTGCCAGCAGTTACTCGAGTAGGGGAGGCACTGAAGCTTTCTTT
CASSYSSRGGTEAFF
>TRBJ2-3|TRBV5-8|.|TRBD2
TGTGCCAGCAGTTTCAGCGGGGGGGCAGATACGCAGTATTTT
CASSFSGGADTQYF
>TRBJ1-4|TRBV5-1|.|TRBD1
TGCGCCAGCAGTTCGGACAGGGCAAATGAAAAACTGTTTTTT
CASSSDRANEKLFF
>TRBJ2-3|TRBV11-2|.|TRBD2
TGTGCCAGCAGCTTAGCACTAGCGGGGGGAGATACGCAGTATTTT
CASSLALAGGDTQYF
>TRBJ2-7|TRBV19|.|.
TGTGCCAGTAGTATCCAGGGCCAGAGCCACGAGCAGTACTTC
CASSIQGQSHEQYF
>TRBJ2-2|TRBV5-1|.|TRBD2
TGCGCCAGCAGGCAACTAGCGGGGGCACACACCGGGGAGCTGTTTTTT
CASRQLAGAHTGELFF
>TRBJ1-2|TRBV28|.|.
TGTGCCAGCAGTTTATCGGGAACTAACTATGGCTACACCTTC
CASSLSGTNYGYTF
>TRBJ2-2|TRBV27|.|.
TGTGCCAGCAGTACCGGAGACGCCGGGGAGCTGTTTTTT
CASSTGDAGELFF
>TRBJ2-6|TRBV6-5|.|.
TGTGCCAGCAGTTACACCTCGGGGGTAGGGGCCAACGTCCTGACTTTC
CASSYTSGVGANVLTF
>TRBJ2-5|TRBV30|.|.
TGTGCCTGGAGTCGGTCCAGCGAGGAGACCCAGTACTTC
CAWSRSSEETQYF
>TRBJ1-2|TRBV9|.|TRBD1
TGTGCCAGCAGCGGACAGGGAGAGAGGGCTCTTGGCTATGGCTACACCTTC
CASSGQGERALGYGYTF
>TRBJ2-1|TRBV30|.|TRBD2
TGTGCCTGGAGTGTAAAACTAGCGGGTGACTTTTACAATGAGCAGTTCTTC
CAWSVKLAGDFYNEQFF
>TRBJ1-1|TRBV5-1|few|.
TGCGCCAGCAGCTTGGCCCTACAGGGTGCTGAAGCTTTCTTT
CASSLALQGAEAFF
>TRBJ2-3|TRBV7-3|.|TRBD2
TGTGCCAGCAGTCTAACGGGAGCGGGAGGGAGAGATACGCAGTATTTT
CASSLTGAGGRDTQYF
>TRBJ2-2|TRBV4-2|.|.
TGTGCCAGCAGCCGTCTTCTGTCGGGGGCGAACACCGGGGAGCTGTTTTTT
CASSRLLSGANTGELFF